This TCR beta chain was identified in a study of cytotoxic CD8 clonotypes in ibrutinib-treated CLL. Study overall: After median 68 months, roughly 15 stayed in remission, approximately twelve progressed; responses roughly 25 partial, 2 complete.

Germline V gene lookup returns CDR1 LNHNV and CDR2 YYDKDF (reference sequence). This CDR3 spans 17 amino acids. The ends were cut back, 0 bases at V and 0 bases at J, with 12 bases in the middle. Assay: immunoSEQ multiplex PCR; the TCRdb copy retains only in-frame clones and omits some. The repertoire has around 27,000 clones, less than 60% of them found once; the top ten carry less than 6%. V usage is TRBV15 and J usage is TRBJ2-1; D might be TRBD1 or TRBD2, each matching 5 bases. Sequences were derived from PBMCs, sampled before ibrutinib treatment. This receptor was obtained from a human donor with chronic lymphocytic leukemia. The CDR3 here is CATSRDPPGTSYNEQFF. Written as DNA, the CDR3 is TGTGCCACCAGCAGAGATCCGCCAGGGACCTCCTACAATGAGCAGTTCTTC.